This entry lists 27 T cell receptor beta chains sequenced from one sample in a study of technical replicates of blood from a few donors. Data came from immunoSEQ multiplex PCR; TCRdb stores just in-frame clones and leaves some out. The repertoire includes about 80,000 clones, around nine tenths of them detected once, and approximately 0.42% sits in the top ten. What was sequenced was T cells isolated from PBMCs. These receptors all stem from a human donor in good health.

The chain joins TRBV11-3 to TRBJ2-7, with 11 bases identical to TRBD2. This CDR3 contains 15 residues. In germline, CDR1 is SGHNT, CDR2 YENEEA. V shed 6 bases and J 0 bases; nucleotides not matched to a gene: 4. CDR3 residues: CASSYSGRASYEQYF. CDR3 sequence (DNA): TGTGCCAGCAGTTATAGCGGGAGGGCCTCCTACGAGCAGTACTTC.

The genes are TRBV2 and TRBJ2-7, with 9 bases aligning to TRBD2. Unmatched junction bases numbered 18, after V lost 7 bases and J lost 5 bases. This CDR3 spans 17 amino acids. Germline V gene data show CDR1 as SNHLY and CDR2 as FYNNEI. As DNA, the CDR3 is TGTGCCAGCACCACCCGGGCCGGGCGGGAGGGCAGGAACGAGCAGTACTTC. It yields the protein CASTTRAGREGRNEQYF.

This clone was recorded once. The V gene is TRBV7-2, the J gene TRBJ2-2; 9 bases agree with TRBD1. CDR1 is SGHTA and CDR2 is FQGNSA in the germline V gene. After removal of 4 bases from V and 7 bases from J, the junction contained 13 bases not matched to a gene. The CDR3 sequence is 17 residues long. CDR3 coding DNA: TGTGCCAGCAGCTACTCCCGGACAGGGGCGAGGGGCGGGGAGCTGTTTTTT. It yields the protein CASSYSRTGARGGELFF.

The V call is TRBV29-1, the J call TRBJ2-1; possible D gene TRBD2, 7 bases. The V end lost 8 bases, the J end lost 7 bases, and 15 bases lay between the germline ends. The length of the CDR3 is 12 residues. The germline V gene has CDR1 SQVTM and CDR2 ANQGSEA. The CDR3 nucleotides are TGCAGCCATTGGGGGGGCGTAAATGAGCAGTTCTTC. It codes for CSHWGGVNEQFF.

This clone appeared a single time. This chain links TRBV28 with TRBJ2-7, with 7 bases lining up with TRBD2. Germline values: CDR1 MDHEN, CDR2 SYDVKM. The CDR3 loop spans 14 amino acids. Trimming removed 3 bases from V and 6 bases from J; junction bases left unmatched: 8. The CDR3 nucleotides read TGTGCCAGCAGTTTGTGGGACCCTAGCGGCGAGCAGTACTTC. Its translation is CASSLWDPSGEQYF.

The chain links TRBV2 to TRBJ2-2; D possibly corresponds to TRBD2 (5 bases). V lost 6 bases and J 0 bases, leaving 8 bases between the germline ends. The CDR3 runs 14 residues. The germline V gene encodes CDR1 SNHLY and CDR2 FYNNEI. In DNA form, the CDR3 reads TGTGCCAGCAGCGGGATTACGAACACCGGGGAGCTGTTTTTT. Its translation is CASSGITNTGELFF.

The V gene is TRBV11-3, the J gene TRBJ2-7, with 7 bases fitting TRBD2. Germline V lookup: CDR1 SGHNT, CDR2 YENEEA. After removal of 2 bases from V and 6 bases from J, the junction contained 16 bases not matched to a gene. The CDR3 contains 17 residues. CDR3 in amino acids: CASSLFGGSSETLEQYF. The CDR3 nucleotides read TGTGCCAGCAGCTTATTTGGCGGGAGCAGCGAGACCCTCGAGCAGTACTTC.

This chain uses TRBV6-4 with TRBJ2-7; D possibly corresponds to TRBD1 (6 bases). Germline V gene lookup returns CDR1 MRHNA and CDR2 SNTAGT. CDR3 length: 14 residues. V dropped 6 bases and J dropped 0 bases, with 12 bases sitting between them. In DNA, the CDR3 is TGTGCCAGCAGCACCGACAGGAACTCCTACGAGCAGTACTTC. It specifies CASSTDRNSYEQYF.

The V and J genes are TRBV28 and TRBJ2-7; TRBD2 matches at 9 bases. Per the germline V gene, CDR1 is MDHEN and CDR2 is SYDVKM. With 3 bases clipped from V and 3 bases from J, the junction kept 0 bases outside the gene matches. The CDR3 length is 13 residues. In nucleotides, the CDR3 is TGTGCCAGCAGTTTTAGCGGGAGCTACGAGCAGTACTTC. Translated: CASSFSGSYEQYF. The full variable domain, in which reference TRBV28 and TRBJ2-7 provide the parts outside the CDR3, is DVKVTQSSRYLVKRTGEKVFLECVQDMDHENMFWYRQDPGLGLRLIYFSYDVKMKEKGDIPEGYSVSREKKERFSLILESASTNQTSMYLCASSFSGSYEQYFGPGTRLTVT.

The chain has TRBV27 and TRBJ1-3, with 7 bases that match TRBD1. This CDR3 is built from 15 residues. Per the germline V gene, CDR1 is MNHEY and CDR2 is SMNVEV (reference sequence). The V segment lost 3 bases and the J segment 0 bases; nucleotides outside the gene matches: 2. CDR3 sequence reads: CASSLTGSSGNTIYF. In nucleotides, the CDR3 is TGTGCCAGCAGTTTGACAGGGAGCTCTGGAAACACCATATATTTT.

V usage is TRBV9 and J usage is TRBJ2-1; 7 nucleotides align to TRBD2. This CDR3 is 17 amino acids long. Looked up from germline, CDR1 is SGDLS and CDR2 is YYNGEE. V lost 4 bases, J lost 0 bases, and 10 bases stayed unmatched. The DNA for the CDR3 is TGTGCCAGCAGCCCCCCCTCGGGGGGAGGCTCCTACAATGAGCAGTTCTTC. It encodes CASSPPSGGGSYNEQFF.

The chain employs TRBV5-4 and TRBJ2-5; 8 bases are shared with TRBD2. The CDR3 has 14 amino acids. Per germline, CDR1 SGHNT and CDR2 YYREEE (reference sequence). V lost 4 bases to trimming and J lost 4 bases; unmatched junction nucleotides: 6. DNA of the CDR3: TGTGCCAGCAGCCAATTAGCGGGATCAGAGACCCAGTACTTC. Amino acids: CASSQLAGSETQYF.

The CDR3 sequence is CASSQDKGLDNEQFF. The CDR3 region has the DNA TGTGCCAGCAGCCAAGATAAGGGACTAGACAATGAGCAGTTCTTC. This chain uses TRBV14 with TRBJ2-1; 8 bases align to TRBD2. The ends lost 0 bases at V and 5 bases at J; junction bases unmatched: 3. From germline, CDR1 is SGHDN and CDR2 FVKESK. This CDR3 comprises 15 residues. The whole variable domain, remainder taken from reference TRBV14 and TRBJ2-1, is EAGVTQFPSHSVIEKGQTVTLRCDPISGHDNLYWYRRVMGKEIKFLLHFVKESKQDESGMPNNRFLAERTGGTYSTLKVQPAELEDSGVYFCASSQDKGLDNEQFFGPGTRLTVL.

The CDR3 nucleotides are TGTGCCAGCTCATCTCTACAGGGGCCATCCTACGAGCAGTACTTC. It is translated as CASSSLQGPSYEQYF. The chain has TRBV18 and TRBJ2-7; 7 bases are shared with TRBD1. The CDR3 contains 15 residues. V shed 5 bases and J 1 base; nucleotides not matched to a gene: 8. The germline gives CDR1 KGHSH, CDR2 LQKENI.

V is TRBV10-3 and J is TRBJ1-1; maybe TRBD1 (5 bases). Per germline, CDR1 ENHRY and CDR2 SYGVKD. CDR3 length equals 14 residues. The V end lost 5 bases, the J end lost 2 bases, and 12 bases lay between the germline ends. For the CDR3, the DNA is TGTGCCATCAGTAAACAGACAGTAAACACTGAAGCTTTCTTT. It specifies CAISKQTVNTEAFF.

The chain combines TRBV9 with TRBJ1-1, with TRBD1 matching over 11 bases. This CDR3 is built from 15 residues. Germline CDR1 reads SGDLS; CDR2 reads YYNGEE. V shed 3 bases and J 2 bases; nucleotides not matched to a gene: 3. The CDR3 nucleotides are TGTGCCAGCAGCGCGGGACAGGGGGTAAACACTGAAGCTTTCTTT. Its translation: CASSAGQGVNTEAFF.

V and J are TRBV6-5 and TRBJ2-2; TRBD1 might be the D (6 bases). The CDR3 has 14 amino acids. Germline-derived CDR1 and CDR2 are MNHEY and SVGAGI. V shed 6 bases and J shed 8 bases, with 16 bases lying between them. CDR3 in amino acids: CASRKLGGGGELFF. The CDR3 DNA is TGTGCCAGCAGGAAACTTGGGGGCGGGGGGGAGCTGTTTTTT.

The rearrangement joins TRBV6-5 to TRBJ1-1, with D possibly matching TRBD1 (6 bases). This CDR3 comprises 13 residues. CDR1 is MNHEY and CDR2 is SVGAGI in the germline V gene. Trimming cost V 6 bases and J 1 base, with 9 bases left between them. The CDR3 coding sequence is TGTGCCAGCAGCAGGACAGCGAACACTGAAGCTTTCTTT. Translated, it gives CASSRTANTEAFF.

The chain links TRBV7-2 to TRBJ2-7; possibly TRBD2 for D (6 bases). Trimming removed 5 bases at V and 4 bases at J, with 15 bases between. This CDR3 is 14 amino acids long. Germline lookup yields CDR1 SGHTA and CDR2 FQGNSA. Here the CDR3 DNA reads TGTGCCAGCAGCAGGCTAGCGACCTCTTACGAGCAGTACTTC. Translation gives CASSRLATSYEQYF. Full variable domain (remainder filled in from reference TRBV7-2 and TRBJ2-7): GAGVSQSPSNKVTEKGKDVELRCDPISGHTALYWYRQSLGQGLEFLIYFQGNSAPDKSGLPSDRFSAERTGGSVSTLTIQRTQQEDSAVYLCASSRLATSYEQYFGPGTRLTVT.

This chain uses TRBV6-1 with TRBJ2-2; 7 positions agree with TRBD1. The germline gives CDR1 MNHNS, CDR2 SASEGT. With V trimmed by 2 bases and J by 6 bases, 0 bases remained unmatched. The CDR3 totals 13 residues. The CDR3 nucleotides read TGTGCCAGCAGTGAAACAGGGGCCGGGGAGCTGTTTTTT. The encoded protein is CASSETGAGELFF.

The V and J genes are TRBV2 and TRBJ2-1, with 11 bases matching TRBD2. Germline CDR1 and CDR2: SNHLY and FYNNEI. The CDR3 consists of 15 residues. The trim removed 6 bases at V and 4 bases at J, leaving 5 bases unmatched. CDR3 protein: CASRFGTSGYNEQFF. In nucleotides, the CDR3 is TGTGCCAGCAGATTCGGGACTAGCGGTTACAATGAGCAGTTCTTC.

The chain joins TRBV9 to TRBJ2-2; the match to TRBD2 covers 10 bases. CDR1 and CDR2 (germline): SGDLS, YYNGEE. The CDR3 loop spans 16 amino acids. The trim removed 2 bases at V and 2 bases at J, leaving 3 bases unmatched. The CDR3 here is CASSVGTSANTGELFF. The CDR3 nucleotides are TGTGCCAGCAGCGTTGGGACTAGCGCCAACACCGGGGAGCTGTTTTTT.

The J gene is TRBJ2-5, the V gene TRBV14; D remains ambiguous. Looked up from germline, CDR1 is SGHDN and CDR2 is FVKESK. V was cut by 1 base and J by 5 bases, with 5 bases left in between. The CDR3 is 12 residues long. The CDR3 DNA reads as TGTGCCAGCAGCCAAGGTCAGGAGACCCAGTACTTC. It codes for CASSQGQETQYF.

This chain joins TRBV10-3 and TRBJ2-3; 12 bases are a match to TRBD2. The V and J ends lost 4 bases and 6 bases, in that order; junction bases with no gene match: 2. CDR3 size: 14 residues. Germline lookup yields CDR1 ENHRY and CDR2 SYGVKD. In DNA form, the CDR3 reads TGTGCCATCAGTGGGACTAGCGGGGAGGATACGCAGTATTTT. It codes for CAISGTSGEDTQYF.

The V gene is TRBV19, the J gene TRBJ2-1; 8 bases map to TRBD2. CDR3 length: 15 residues. V lost 1 base and J lost 7; bases outside the gene matches: 6. Looked up from germline, CDR1 is LNHDA and CDR2 is SQIVND (reference sequence). CDR3 sequence reads: CASSIAGGPRNEQFF. The DNA for the CDR3 is TGTGCCAGTAGTATAGCGGGAGGGCCTAGGAATGAGCAGTTCTTC. Together with reference TRBV19 and TRBJ2-1, the CDR3 gives the full variable domain: DGGITQSPKYLFRKEGQNVTLSCEQNLNHDAMYWYRQDPGQGLRLIYYSQIVNDFQKGDIAEGYSVSREKKESFPLTVTSAQKNPTAFYLCASSIAGGPRNEQFFGPGTRLTVL.

This clone was seen just once. This rearrangement joins TRBV15 to TRBJ2-1; D might be TRBD2 (6 bases). This CDR3 has 15 residues. V dropped 0 bases and J dropped 6 bases, with 12 bases sitting between them. CDR1 and CDR2 from the germline V gene are LNHNV and YYDKDF (reference sequence). The CDR3 nucleotides are TGTGCCACCAGCAGAGATACGGGAGCTTTCAATGAGCAGTTCTTC. Its protein product is CATSRDTGAFNEQFF.

V gene TRBV5-3 combines with J gene TRBJ2-7, with D tentatively TRBD1 (6 bases). TRBV5-3 is labeled an ORF, and its function is uncertain. Deletions cut 4 bases from V and 6 bases from J, with 11 bases between. This CDR3 region has 12 residues. Here the CDR3 DNA reads TGTGCCAGAAGCGTACAGGGACGCGAGCAGTACTTC. Encoded protein: CARSVQGREQYF.